The rows below give T cell receptor beta chains drawn from one sample of a study of T-cell reconstitution after alpha-beta-depleted transplantation in children. Using its own MiXCR run on the PCR reads, TCRdb lists one record per CDR3 protein. The sample lists 80,000 to 95,000 distinct CDR3 sequences, 7.5% to 9.5% occurring once. The sample here was PBMCs from the stem cell graft donor, taken from the stem cell graft. The receptors come from a human donor who donated a stem cell graft to a child with congenital amegakaryocytic thrombocytopenia. Each CDR3 is given with its conserved first and last residue. D genes are given only for firm matches. Clone size is given for some rows only: seen once, a few or many times, or a class if the clone is expanded.

clone_size	v_call	j_call	d_call	cdr3_nt	cdr3_aa
many	TRBV5-1	TRBJ1-1	TRBD1	TGCGCCAGCAGCGTGACAGGGGGCGATGGAGCTTTCTTT	CASSVTGGDGAFF
many	TRBV6-1	TRBJ2-1	-	TGTGCCAGCTCTGGAGGGGGAGGAGTATGGGATGAGCAGTTCTTC	CASSGGGGVWDEQFF
many	TRBV12-3/TRBV12-4	TRBJ1-1	-	TGTGCCAGCAGCGAGACAGTGAACACTGAAGCTTTCTTT	CASSETVNTEAFF
few	TRBV6-1	TRBJ2-5	TRBD1	TGTGCCAGCGGGTGGACAGGGGGAGAGACCCAGTACTTC	CASGWTGGETQYF
many	TRBV6-1	TRBJ2-3	-	TGTGCCAGCACTCCCTTGAGCGGGCTTACTAGCACAGATACGCAGTATTTT	CASTPLSGLTSTDTQYF
many	TRBV7-2	TRBJ1-2	-	TGTGCCAGCAGCCCGCCCGTCGGGGGGGCCTTTGGCTACACCTTC	CASSPPVGGAFGYTF
many	TRBV20-1	TRBJ1-4	-	TGCAGTGCTAGAGATGGAGGGGGGATTAATGAAAAACTGTTTTTT	CSARDGGGINEKLFF
many	TRBV11-2	TRBJ2-5	-	TGTGCCAGCAGCCCGAGCGAAGAGACCCAGTACTTC	CASSPSEETQYF
few	TRBV5-6	TRBJ1-2	-	TGTGCCAGCAGCCTCAACGAAAACTATGGCTACACCTTC	CASSLNENYGYTF
many	TRBV7-9	TRBJ1-3	-	TGTGCCAGCAGCCCTTACGGTGTGAAACCAGGAAACACCATATATTTT	CASSPYGVKPGNTIYF
many	TRBV12-3/TRBV12-4	TRBJ1-5	-	TGTGCCAGCAGCTTGGGCCAGCTGCAGCCCCAGCATTTT	CASSLGQLQPQHF
many	TRBV28	TRBJ2-5	-	TGTGCCAGTTGGGGGGCCGGGTCTCAAGAGACCCAGTACTTC	CASWGAGSQETQYF
many	TRBV7-6	TRBJ1-1	-	TGTGCCAGCAGCTCTCGGACAGAACTGAACACTGAAGCTTTCTTT	CASSSRTELNTEAFF
few	TRBV7-2	TRBJ2-3	-	TGTGCCAGCAGCAGGGGACTCTTCGCAGATACGCAGTATTTT	CASSRGLFADTQYF
many	TRBV7-2	TRBJ1-4	TRBD1	TGTGCCAGCAGCTTGCCGGGACAGGGCAAAAAACTGTTTTTT	CASSLPGQGKKLFF
many	TRBV9	TRBJ1-4	-	TGTGCCAGCAGCGAGGGGATTACGGATTATAATGAAAAACTGTTTTTT	CASSEGITDYNEKLFF
few	TRBV30	TRBJ2-2	-	TGTGCCTGGAGTGTATCAGGGTCCGGGGAGCTGTTTTTT	CAWSVSGSGELFF
many	TRBV6-1	TRBJ1-5	-	TGTGCCAGCACCCGGATCAATCAGCCCCAGCATTTT	CASTRINQPQHF
many	TRBV28	TRBJ2-7	-	TGTGCCAGCAGTTTAGGACGAGGGATCGGGCAGTACTTC	CASSLGRGIGQYF
many	TRBV5-1	TRBJ2-7	-	TGCGCCAGCAGCTTGGGCGCAGACGAGCAGTACTTC	CASSLGADEQYF
many	TRBV4-1	TRBJ2-5	-	TGCGCCAGCAGCCGGCAACTCGGGCAAGAGACCCAGTACTTC	CASSRQLGQETQYF
many	TRBV6-5	TRBJ1-2	TRBD1	TGTGCCAGCAGTTACTTCGCGCAGGGGGGGAACTATGGCTACACCTTC	CASSYFAQGGNYGYTF
many	TRBV11-2	TRBJ2-1	TRBD2	TGTGCCAGCAGCGTGGGACTAGCGTCTCGTGAGCAGTTCTTC	CASSVGLASREQFF
many	TRBV20-1	TRBJ1-1	-	TGCAGTGCTAGTCCCGTGATTAACACTGAAGCTTTCTTT	CSASPVINTEAFF
many	TRBV4-3	TRBJ1-6	-	TGCGCCAGCAGCCAAGACGGACCAGGGAATTCACCCCTCCACTTT	CASSQDGPGNSPLHF
many	TRBV2	TRBJ1-6	-	TGTGCCAGCAGTGAGTCGTTGGAGGGAAGCTCCTATAATTCACCCCTCCACTTT	CASSESLEGSSYNSPLHF
many	TRBV12-3/TRBV12-4	TRBJ2-1	-	TGTGCCAGCAGTTTAGGGAGTGTCTACAATGAGCAGTTCTTC	CASSLGSVYNEQFF
many	TRBV12-3/TRBV12-4	TRBJ1-5	-	TGTGCCAGCAGATGGGGGAGCAATCAGCCCCAGCATTTT	CASRWGSNQPQHF
many	TRBV3-1	TRBJ2-6	TRBD1	TGTGCCAGCAGCACCGACAGGGCCTCTGGGGCCAACGTCCTGACTTTC	CASSTDRASGANVLTF
many	TRBV10-3	TRBJ2-1	-	TGTGCCATCAGTGAGAGGGACCTTACCTACAATGAGCAGTTCTTC	CAISERDLTYNEQFF
many	TRBV6-5	TRBJ2-1	-	TGTGCCAGCAGTTTCACCGGGACCCCACCCAATGAGCAGTTCTTC	CASSFTGTPPNEQFF
many	TRBV2	TRBJ2-1	TRBD2	TGTGCCAGCAGTGAAGAACTAGCGGGGGGGCCCGGTGAGCAGTTCTTC	CASSEELAGGPGEQFF
many	TRBV12-3/TRBV12-4	TRBJ1-3	-	TGTGCCAGCAGGCCAGGGACACCAGGAAACACCATATATTTT	CASRPGTPGNTIYF
many	TRBV5-1	TRBJ1-2	-	TGCGCCAGCAGCTCGATGTCCGGGACTTTGGGCTATGGCTACACCTTC	CASSSMSGTLGYGYTF
many	TRBV30	TRBJ1-5	-	TGTGCCTGGAGTGTCCCAGTAAGACTTAGCAATCAGCCCCAGCATTTT	CAWSVPVRLSNQPQHF
-	TRBV7-2	TRBJ2-4	-	TGTGCCAGCAGCTTAAGCAGCTTGGGAAACATTCAGTACTTC	CASSLSSLGNIQYF
many	TRBV20-1	TRBJ2-1	-	TGCAGTGCTTCCGACTATGAGCAGTTCTTC	CSASDYEQFF
many	TRBV6-1	TRBJ1-6	-	TGTGCCAGCAGCAACAGGGAGGGGAATTCACCCCTCCACTTT	CASSNREGNSPLHF
many	TRBV14	TRBJ2-5	-	TGTGCCAGCAGCCAAGGAGGGATTCCGGAGACCCAGTACTTC	CASSQGGIPETQYF
many	TRBV12-3/TRBV12-4	TRBJ2-2	-	TGTGCCAGCAGTCCGATGCACTCATCGGGGGAGCTGTTTTTT	CASSPMHSSGELFF
many	TRBV5-1	TRBJ2-7	-	TGCGCCAGCAGCTTGTTCCGAACTAGCAACGAGCAGTACTTC	CASSLFRTSNEQYF